These T cell receptor beta chains were read from a single sample in a study of CD8 T cells in Susac syndrome. TCRdb redid the calling of the immunoSEQ multiplex PCR reads with MiXCR, one entry per CDR3 protein. Among 150,000 to 200,000 distinct CDR3 sequences listed, approximately 92% were seen once. The sequenced sample consisted of CD4+ T cells from PBMCs. These receptors came from a human donor in good health. The CDR3 runs from the conserved cysteine through the conserved F or W. A D gene is named only where the DNA matches it firmly. Only part of the rows carry a size: once, few, many, or a class if the clone is expanded.

>TRBJ2-5|-|-|TRBV9
CASSVAFGRGGQETQYF
TGTGCCAGCAGCGTAGCTTTCGGGAGAGGGGGCCAAGAGACCCAGTACTTC
>TRBJ1-2|-|TRBD1|TRBV19
CASSTQAQGHGYTF
TGTGCCAGTAGCACCCAGGCACAGGGGCATGGCTACACCTTC
>TRBJ2-5|few|-|TRBV19
CASSFWAEETQYF
TGTGCCAGTAGTTTTTGGGCGGAAGAGACCCAGTACTTC
>TRBJ1-1|-|TRBD1|TRBV5-1
CASSPTTGAGGEAFF
TGCGCCAGCAGCCCGACGACAGGGGCCGGGGGTGAAGCTTTCTTT
>TRBJ2-7|-|TRBD1|TRBV4-2
CASSQEDRGIYEQYF
TGTGCCAGCAGCCAAGAGGACAGGGGGATCTACGAGCAGTACTTC
>TRBJ2-5|-|TRBD2|TRBV29-1
CSVEGTSGVPETQYF
TGCAGCGTCGAAGGGACTAGCGGGGTCCCAGAGACCCAGTACTTC
>TRBJ2-7|-|-|TRBV3-1
CASSQAPSGAYEQYF
TGTGCCAGCAGCCAAGCCCCCAGTGGGGCCTACGAGCAGTACTTC
>TRBJ2-5|-|-|TRBV12-3/TRBV12-4
CASSLALYPQRETQYF
TGTGCCAGCAGTTTAGCGCTGTACCCCCAGAGAGAGACCCAGTACTTC
>TRBJ2-7|-|TRBD1|TRBV7-6
CASSLALGQGAQEQYF
TGTGCCAGCAGCTTAGCCCTTGGACAGGGGGCACAAGAGCAGTACTTC
>TRBJ2-2|-|-|TRBV29-1
CSVVGGYTGELFF
TGCAGCGTTGTTGGGGGATACACCGGGGAGCTGTTTTTT
>TRBJ2-1|-|TRBD2|TRBV2
CASTLLAGGQFF
TGTGCCAGCACTCTACTAGCGGGGGGGCAGTTCTTC
>TRBJ2-7|once|-|TRBV10-3
CAIRGNQGNEQYF
TGTGCCATCAGGGGAAACCAAGGGAACGAGCAGTACTTC
>TRBJ2-7|once|-|TRBV20-1
CSARGYVAGLYEQYF
TGCAGTGCTAGAGGTTATGTGGCAGGATTATACGAGCAGTACTTC
>TRBJ2-6|-|-|TRBV11-2
CASTPGYRLDSGANVLTF
TGTGCCAGCACCCCGGGGTACAGGTTAGACTCTGGGGCCAACGTCCTGACTTTC
>TRBJ1-2|-|-|TRBV7-8
CASSLEGGKFGYTF
TGTGCCAGCAGCTTAGAGGGGGGGAAATTCGGCTACACCTTC